This TCR beta chain derives from a study of OX40 agonist ivuxolimab in advanced cancers. Study observations and caveats: Patients with a partial response at 0.1-3.0 mg/kg had among the lowest clonal expansion.

TCRdb's copy holds only in-frame clones and misses some; the assay was immunoSEQ multiplex PCR. The profile shows about 45,000 clones, more than 70% of them singletons. Trimming left V 2 bases short and J 8 bases short, with 9 bases between. This CDR3 has 11 residues. In germline, CDR1 is GTSNPN, CDR2 SVGIG (reference sequence). A remark on this clone: The antigen remains unidentified.

Specimen: CD4+ or CD8+ T cells sorted from blood, collected in a trial of the OX40 agonist ivuxolimab. The clonotype originates from an adult with an advanced solid tumor such as melanoma, head and neck, liver or kidney cancer. This rearrangement joins TRBV30 to TRBJ1-2; D call uncertain. The CDR3 reads CAWSTGFGYTF. The CDR3 DNA is TGTGCCTGGAGTACTGGGTTCGGCTACACCTTC.